This T cell receptor beta chain was captured in a study of blood T cell repertoires in COVID-19. As for the study in general: The United States, Italy and Spain were the sources of the acute and convalescent COVID-19 samples. T cells, B-cell-depleted T cells, or PBMCs supplied cDNA or gDNA.

How the authors handled the data: Using reference gene primer amplification, nucleated cell counts were estimated. Measured with immunoSEQ multiplex PCR; TCRdb has only the in-frame clones, and not every one. V and J calls and clone size follow that table, whereas D and trimming were derived from the DNA. In the table there are 150,000 to 200,000 clones, approximately 74% of which are singletons. The CDR3 contains 15 residues. Germline values: CDR1 MRHNA, CDR2 SNTAGT. V gave up 6 bases and J gave up 7 bases; unmatched junction bases: 8. Specimen: peripheral blood. The chain carries TRBV6-4 and TRBJ2-4; TRBD1 agrees at 11 bases. The receptor was derived from a woman aged 80 or older with acute or convalescent COVID-19. The CDR3 protein is CASSAAGTGGNIQYF. DNA for the CDR3: TGTGCCAGCAGCGCGGCCGGGACAGGGGGTAACATTCAGTACTTC.